The rows below give T cell receptor beta chains drawn from one sample of a study of blood T cell dynamics during melanoma immunotherapy. Using immunoSEQ multiplex PCR, the repertoire was profiled, and TCRdb retains in-frame clones only, with some absent. The sample contains 25,000 to 35,000 clones, over 80% of which appear only once. Sequences were derived from blood, sampled from a patient treated with checkpoint blockade. These receptors were obtained from a human donor with melanoma. CDR3s include the opening cysteine and the closing phenylalanine or tryptophan. The D gene is left open where the match is weak. Clone sizes are given selectively: once, few, many, or a class where the clone is expanded.

size	D	V	J	DNA	CDR3
once	TRBD2	TRBV10-3	TRBJ2-3	TGTGCCATCAGTGGCCTAGCGGGAAAGTACCCGCAGTATTTT	CAISGLAGKYPQYF
NA	TRBD2	TRBV28	TRBJ2-4	TGTGCCAGCAGTTTATGGGCTAGCGGGGGCAAAAACATTCAGTACTTC	CASSLWASGGKNIQYF
NA	NA	TRBV30	TRBJ1-1	TGTGCCCGAGGGGGGGTGAACACTGAAGCTTTCTTT	CARGGVNTEAFF
NA	NA	TRBV5-6	TRBJ2-7	TGTGCCAGCAGCTTAGGTCCAGATTCCTACGAGCAGTACTTC	CASSLGPDSYEQYF
once	TRBD1	TRBV5-1	TRBJ1-2	TGCGCCAGCAGTGGGGACAGGAACTATGGCTACACCTTC	CASSGDRNYGYTF
NA	TRBD2	TRBV29-1	TRBJ2-2	TGCAGCGTTGGGCCTAGCGGGCCCGATTACGGGGAGCTGTTTTTT	CSVGPSGPDYGELFF
NA	NA	TRBV9	TRBJ1-2	TGTGCCAGCAGCGGGGGGTGGATGGAGAGCAGTGGCTACACCTTC	CASSGGWMESSGYTF
few	NA	TRBV28	TRBJ2-7	TGTGCCAGCAGTCCACCGACTGGATCCTACGAGCAGTACTTC	CASSPPTGSYEQYF
medium-sized	NA	TRBV5-8	TRBJ2-6	TGTGCCAGCAGCTCTGGACACGGGAGTCCCTCTGGGGCCAACGTCCTGACTTTC	CASSSGHGSPSGANVLTF
NA	NA	TRBV6-1	TRBJ2-1	TGTGCCAGCAGCGATATAGCGTACGGGGGCAATGAGCAGTTCTTC	CASSDIAYGGNEQFF
NA	TRBD2	TRBV10-3	TRBJ2-7	TGTGCCATCAGGAGGACTAGTTACGACTACGAGCAGTACTTC	CAIRRTSYDYEQYF
NA	NA	TRBV10-3	TRBJ2-3	TGTGCCATCAGTGCACGGGGGACCGATACGCAGTATTTT	CAISARGTDTQYF